Shown below are 6 T cell receptor beta chains from a single sample sequenced in a study of shared clonotypes between healthy human individuals. Only in-frame clones appear in the TCRdb table, and some are missing; sequencing was by immunoSEQ multiplex PCR. The table shows approximately 320,000 clones, with around nine tenths occurring only once. Sequenced input: memory CD8+ T cells sorted from blood. The subset: CD45RO+ cells pooled with CCR7-negative TemRA cells. The receptors originated from a man aged 18-30 years in good health.

V gene TRBV5-6 combines with J gene TRBJ1-2; TRBD1 aligns across 7 bases. V lost 0 bases to trimming and J lost 4 bases; unmatched junction nucleotides: 9. CDR3 length: 16 residues. Germline CDR1 and CDR2: SGHDT and YYEEEE. Here the CDR3 DNA reads TGTGCCAGCAGCTTGGCCCTGGAAGGGGGCTTCTATGGCTACACCTTC. Protein: CASSLALEGGFYGYTF.

The rearrangement links TRBV30 to TRBJ2-5; a possible D gene is TRBD1 (5 bases). The V end was cut by 2 bases, the J end by 1 base, with 8 bases between. Germline values: CDR1 GTSNPN, CDR2 SVGIG (reference sequence). The CDR3 extends over 13 amino acids. The CDR3 spells CAWSLDSQETQYF. The CDR3 bases are TGTGCCTGGAGTTTAGACAGCCAAGAGACCCAGTACTTC. The complete variable domain, with remaining parts taken from reference TRBV30 and TRBJ2-5, reads SQTIHQWPATLVQPVGSPLSLECTVEGTSNPNLYWYRQAAGRGLQLLFYSVGIGQISSEVPQNLSASRPQDRQFILSSKKLLLSDSGFYLCAWSLDSQETQYFGPGTRLLVL.

The V gene is TRBV5-6, the J gene TRBJ1-1; tentative D call: TRBD1 (6 bases). In germline, CDR1 is SGHDT, CDR2 YYEEEE. This CDR3 comprises 15 residues. Deletions cut 7 bases from V and 0 bases from J, with 16 bases between. The DNA for the CDR3 is TGTGCCAGCGCAGGGGATCCACATTTGAACACTGAAGCTTTCTTT. Translated: CASAGDPHLNTEAFF.

This rearrangement joins TRBV9 to TRBJ1-4, with D uncertain. Germline CDR1 reads SGDLS; CDR2 reads YYNGEE. This CDR3 is 14 amino acids long. Trimming cost V 3 bases and J 6 bases, with 12 bases left between them. CDR3 sequence (DNA): TGTGCCAGCAGCGCCCCTGGGTCTTATGAAAAACTGTTTTTT. It codes for CASSAPGSYEKLFF.

Concerning this clone itself: Since a much larger clone is just one base distant, this may be a read error. Additional DNA sequences in this sample encode the identical CDR3. The V call is TRBV13, the J call TRBJ2-1, with unresolved D. This CDR3 is 12 amino acids long. V was cut by 0 bases and J by 7 bases, with 4 bases left in between. Germline-derived CDR1 and CDR2 are PRHDT and FYEKMQ (reference sequence). CDR3 sequence reads: CASSLGGNEQFF. In nucleotides, the CDR3 is TGTGCCAGCAGCTTAGGGGGGAATGAGCAGTTCTTC.

Points on this clone: Other nucleotide sequences in the sample specify the same CDR3. The chain combines TRBV9 with TRBJ2-7; no reliable D call. CDR3 length equals 13 residues. The V end was cut by 0 bases, the J end by 6 bases, with 10 bases between. The germline CDR1 and CDR2 sequences are SGDLS and YYNGEE. CDR3 protein: CASSVEGWGEQYF. The CDR3 region has the DNA TGTGCCAGCAGCGTAGAAGGCTGGGGCGAGCAGTACTTC. The variable domain in full, completed from reference TRBV9 and TRBJ2-7, reads DSGVTQTPKHLITATGQRVTLRCSPRSGDLSVYWYQQSLDQGLQFLIQYYNGEERAKGNILERFSAQQFPDLHSELNLSSLELGDSALYFCASSVEGWGEQYFGPGTRLTVT.